The T cell receptor beta chain under discussion was sequenced for a study of blood T cells in healthy people across ages. Notes on the study in general: Diversity figures derived from one million T cells were judged to underestimate the true value. Roughly linear declines in TCR beta diversity per million T cells occurred with age. Whereas aged donors had fewer naive CD4+ cells, long-lived donors had more of them and higher diversity.

This CDR3 spans 15 amino acids. In germline, CDR1 is SEHNR, CDR2 FQNEAQ (reference sequence). Deletions cut 5 bases from V and 8 bases from J, with 19 bases between. Using a J-beta primer mix together with a sample-barcoded 5' primer, a second PCR was run for roughly 6 to 11 cycles. A single record per CDR3 protein comes from TCRdb applying MiXCR to the 5' RACE reads. The data contain 540,000 or so distinct CDR3 sequences, 45% to 55% of them seen just once; the ten biggest clones take up roughly 24%. A remark on this clonotype: The antigen is undetermined.

V usage is TRBV7-9 and J usage is TRBJ2-1; tentative D call: TRBD2 (7 bases). Sample: blood. The receptor comes from an elderly man in good health. The CDR3 loop is CASSRGAPLGDEQFF. The CDR3 DNA reads as TGTGCCAGCAGCCGGGGGGCGCCCCTCGGGGATGAGCAGTTCTTC.